This T cell receptor (beta chain) was identified during a study of Graves' ophthalmopathy and Graves' hyperthyroidism. This clonotype was counted ten times or more. The sequenced template was RNA, covering the TCR beta CDR3 region. HTBI primers served in a first-round RT-PCR, which a second-round multiplex PCR followed. In TCRdb, the multiplex PCR reads were re-called with MiXCR into one record per CDR3 protein. The top ten hold 1.5% to 2% of the sample, which has 350,000 to 450,000 distinct CDR3 sequences, around 18% seen once. The ends lost 2 bases at V and 0 bases at J; junction bases unmatched: 5. The CDR3 runs to 16 residues. PBMCs originated in approximately 9.1 ml of fresh peripheral blood.

V is TRBV12-3 or TRBV12-4 and J is TRBJ1-2, with 8 bases identical to TRBD1. This clonotype originated in a woman aged 18-29 years with Graves' ophthalmopathy. Source material: peripheral blood. The CDR3 nucleotides read TGTGCCAGCAGTTTAACTCGGGACAGGCCTAACTATGGCTACACCTTC. It codes for CASSLTRDRPNYGYTF.